Below are 17 T cell receptor beta chains sequenced from a single sample in a study of blood T cell repertoires in COVID-19. Assay used: immunoSEQ multiplex PCR; TCRdb lists only in-frame clones, some missing. The sample yields 110,000 or so clones, around 76% seen once. The specimen sequenced was peripheral blood. Receptor source: a woman aged 70-85 years with acute or convalescent COVID-19.

V gene TRBV11-2 combines with J gene TRBJ2-1; TRBD2 matches 9 bases. The length of the CDR3 is 15 residues. The ends lost 1 base at V and 3 bases at J; junction bases unmatched: 1. CDR1 and CDR2 (germline): SGHAT, FQNNGV. CDR3: CASSLAAGGYNEQFF. The CDR3 bases are TGTGCCAGCAGCTTAGCAGCGGGGGGCTACAATGAGCAGTTCTTC.

This clone showed up just a few times. The rearrangement joins TRBV30 to TRBJ1-5; possible D gene TRBD1, 6 bases. The CDR3 loop spans 13 amino acids. V lost 0 bases and J 5 bases, leaving 8 bases between the germline ends. CDR1 and CDR2 (germline): GTSNPN, SVGIG (reference sequence). CDR3 in amino acids: CAWSVGGDQPQHF. The CDR3 nucleotides read TGTGCCTGGAGTGTAGGGGGAGATCAGCCCCAGCATTTT. The complete variable domain, with remaining parts taken from reference TRBV30 and TRBJ1-5, reads SQTIHQWPATLVQPVGSPLSLECTVEGTSNPNLYWYRQAAGRGLQLLFYSVGIGQISSEVPQNLSASRPQDRQFILSSKKLLLSDSGFYLCAWSVGGDQPQHFGDGTRLSIL.

The rearrangement links TRBV5-1 to TRBJ1-1, with a possible D match to TRBD1 (6 bases). The germline V gene encodes CDR1 SGHRS and CDR2 YFSETQ. This CDR3 has 15 residues. Trimming left V 1 base short and J 1 base short, with 11 bases between. The CDR3 loop reads CASSLRGLGNTEAFF. In DNA, the CDR3 is TGCGCCAGCAGCTTGAGGGGGTTGGGGAACACTGAAGCTTTCTTT.

The V and J genes are TRBV6-1 and TRBJ1-5; 8 positions agree with TRBD1. Germline V gives CDR1 MNHNS, CDR2 SASEGT. The CDR3 covers 17 residues. The ends lost 2 bases at V and 3 bases at J; junction bases unmatched: 9. The CDR3 DNA sequence: TGTGCCAGCAGTGAACTGACAGGGGCAAGGAACAATCAGCCCCAGCATTTT. Its protein is CASSELTGARNNQPQHF.

The V gene is TRBV7-9, the J gene TRBJ2-7; 8 bases agree with TRBD2. Trimming removed 5 bases from V and 3 bases from J; junction bases left unmatched: 15. The CDR3 extends over 17 amino acids. Germline CDR1 is SEHNR and CDR2 is FQNEAQ (reference sequence). CDR3 residues: CASSPRSGGRPGYEQYF. DNA for the CDR3: TGTGCCAGCAGCCCTCGGAGCGGGGGCCGACCCGGCTACGAGCAGTACTTC.

The gene calls are TRBV10-1 and TRBJ2-3; 16 positions agree with TRBD2. The CDR3 contains 16 residues. Germline V gene lookup returns CDR1 WNHNN and CDR2 SYGVQD (reference sequence). V trimming: 6 bases; J trimming: 8 bases; junction bases outside the gene matches: 8. Here the CDR3 reads CASSPGTSGGARTQYF. CDR3 nucleotides: TGCGCCAGCAGCCCCGGGACTAGCGGGGGGGCGCGTACGCAGTATTTT.

In DNA form, the CDR3 reads TGTGCCAGCAGCCTATTCTCCTACTCAGGGGAAAAACTGTTTTTT. Residues: CASSLFSYSGEKLFF. The J gene is TRBJ1-4, the V gene TRBV7-9, with a tentative D call TRBD1 (5 bases). This CDR3 spans 15 amino acids. Trimming pared 5 bases from V and 8 bases from J, leaving 18 bases between. CDR1 is SEHNR, CDR2 FQNEAQ, per germline (reference sequence).

The V call is TRBV4-3, the J call TRBJ2-3; 10 bases match TRBD2. The CDR3 contains 18 residues. V was pared by 0 bases and J by 4 bases, with 10 bases of the junction left unmatched. The germline V gene encodes CDR1 LGHNA and CDR2 YSLEER. In nucleotides, the CDR3 is TGCGCCAGCAGCCAAGAGTTACAGCGGGGGGGTAATCCAGATACGCAGTATTTT. It codes for CASSQELQRGGNPDTQYF.

This chain uses TRBV5-1 with TRBJ1-1, with D perhaps TRBD1 (6 bases). The V end was cut by 4 bases, the J end by 2 bases, with 12 bases between. Looked up from germline, CDR1 is SGHRS and CDR2 is YFSETQ. The CDR3 spans 14 residues. The CDR3 reads CASSSGQSNTEAFF. The CDR3, as DNA: TGCGCCAGCAGCAGCGGACAGTCAAACACTGAAGCTTTCTTT.

The chain joins TRBV27 to TRBJ1-6; D not resolved. Germline CDR1 is MNHEY and CDR2 is SMNVEV (reference sequence). The CDR3 length is 14 residues. Trimming cost V 6 bases and J 9 bases, with 15 bases left between them. This chain's CDR3 is CASSYSLSGSPLHF. The DNA for the CDR3 is TGTGCCAGCAGCTACTCGTTATCTGGTTCACCCCTCCACTTT.

This clone was seen a handful of times. This chain links TRBV28 with TRBJ1-6, with 7 bases fitting TRBD1. V gave up 8 bases and J gave up 5 bases; unmatched junction bases: 9. The germline gives CDR1 MDHEN, CDR2 SYDVKM. This CDR3 spans 15 amino acids. CDR3 DNA: TGTGCCAGCCACCCCCGGGACAGACATAATTCACCCCTCCACTTT. The encoded protein is CASHPRDRHNSPLHF. The complete variable domain, with remaining parts taken from reference TRBV28 and TRBJ1-6, reads DVKVTQSSRYLVKRTGEKVFLECVQDMDHENMFWYRQDPGLGLRLIYFSYDVKMKEKGDIPEGYSVSREKKERFSLILESASTNQTSMYLCASHPRDRHNSPLHFGNGTRLTVT.

This rearrangement joins TRBV18 to TRBJ2-5, with D maybe TRBD2 (5 bases). Deletions cut 0 bases from V and 9 bases from J, with 14 bases between. CDR1 is KGHSH, CDR2 LQKENI, per germline. The CDR3 contains 14 residues. The CDR3 DNA is TGTGCCAGCTCACCACCGGAATCGGTCGGGGCCCAGTACTTC. Protein: CASSPPESVGAQYF.

The gene calls are TRBV20-1 and TRBJ1-2, with D perhaps matching TRBD1 (5 bases). The V gene's germline CDR1 is DFQATT and CDR2 SNEGSKA (reference sequence). V dropped 6 bases and J dropped 6 bases, with 11 bases sitting between them. CDR3 size: 11 residues. The CDR3 protein is CSAWGENGYTF. CDR3 in DNA: TGCAGTGCCTGGGGGGAGAATGGCTACACCTTC.

The chain links TRBV10-2 to TRBJ2-3; TRBD2 agrees at 10 bases. From germline, CDR1 is WSHSY and CDR2 SAAADI. This CDR3 is built from 15 residues. Unmatched junction bases numbered 6, after V lost 4 bases and J lost 5 bases. The CDR3 reads CASSAAGGPEDTQYF. Written as DNA, the CDR3 is TGCGCCAGCAGTGCAGCGGGGGGGCCGGAAGATACGCAGTATTTT.

This clone was detected a few times. The rearrangement links TRBV27 to TRBJ1-1; 9 positions match TRBD1. CDR3 length: 16 residues. V shed 5 bases, J shed 5 bases, and the junction held 12 bases outside the gene matches. Germline CDR1 and CDR2: MNHEY and SMNVEV (reference sequence). The CDR3 here is CASSTTSGQGWTEAFF. CDR3 in DNA: TGTGCCAGCAGTACAACCTCAGGACAGGGGTGGACTGAAGCTTTCTTT.

The chain couples TRBV14 to TRBJ1-1, with a tentative D call TRBD1 (6 bases). The CDR3 totals 14 residues. Germline loops: CDR1 SGHDN, CDR2 FVKESK. Trimming stripped 4 bases from V and 5 bases from J, with 14 bases between. CDR3 coding DNA: TGTGCCAGCAGCCCCCAGGGGCGGTCAACTGAAGCTTTCTTT. This gives the protein CASSPQGRSTEAFF.

This chain connects TRBV18 to TRBJ1-3; a possible D gene is TRBD1 (5 bases). CDR1 is KGHSH and CDR2 is LQKENI in the germline V gene. The CDR3 length is 14 residues. V lost 3 bases to trimming and J lost 4 bases, with 10 bases between them. The CDR3 spells CASSPRDYGNTIYF. The CDR3 DNA sequence: TGTGCCAGCTCACCGAGGGACTACGGAAACACCATATATTTT.